The 7 T cell receptor beta chains reported below all come from one sample, sequenced in a study of tumour-infiltrating T cells in Burkitt lymphoma. Profiling relied on immunoSEQ multiplex PCR, and the TCRdb table lists in-frame clones only, not all of them. The profile shows some 2,500 clones, around 83% of them singletons. The sample taken for sequencing was tumor tissue. These receptors were taken from a human donor with diffuse large B-cell lymphoma.

This clone has more than one count but fewer than ten. This sequence joins TRBV9 and TRBJ2-3; maybe TRBD2 (5 bases). This CDR3 contains 16 residues. The V end lost 4 bases, the J end lost 0 bases, and 15 bases lay between the germline ends. Germline CDR1 and CDR2: SGDLS and YYNGEE. The CDR3 nucleotides are TGTGCCAGCAGCCCGAGTGCCGGAGGCAGCACAGATACGCAGTATTTT. This codes for CASSPSAGGSTDTQYF.

As concerns this clone: Other nucleotide sequences in the sample specify the same CDR3. The chain carries TRBV20-1 and TRBJ2-5; the D is unclear. The V end was cut by 6 bases, the J end by 5 bases, with 10 bases between. The CDR3 length is 11 residues. CDR1 and CDR2 (germline): DFQATT, SNEGSKA (reference sequence). The CDR3 is CSAGSGETQYF. The CDR3 bases are TGCAGTGCCGGCTCTGGGGAGACCCAGTACTTC.

The CDR3 coding sequence is TGTGCCAGCAGCTTCGGGACAGGCTATGGCTACACCTTC. Residues: CASSFGTGYGYTF. The chain couples TRBV7-3 to TRBJ1-2; 8 bases are shared with TRBD1. The CDR3 length is 13 residues. The V and J ends lost 3 bases and 4 bases, in that order; junction bases with no gene match: 1. In germline, CDR1 is SGHTA, CDR2 FQGTGA.

The chain links TRBV19 to TRBJ1-2; the D gene is possibly TRBD1 (6 bases). The CDR3 covers 10 residues. Between the trimmed V and J ends, which lost 11 bases and 5 bases, there was a span of 9 bases. Per the germline V gene, CDR1 is LNHDA and CDR2 is SQIVND (reference sequence). The CDR3 DNA sequence: TGTGCCTCAGGGGAGTATGGCTACACCTTC. Protein: CASGEYGYTF. The whole variable domain, filled in from reference TRBV19 and TRBJ1-2, reads DGGITQSPKYLFRKEGQNVTLSCEQNLNHDAMYWYRQDPGQGLRLIYYSQIVNDFQKGDIAEGYSVSREKKESFPLTVTSAQKNPTAFYLCASGEYGYTFGSGTRLTVV.

This chain connects TRBV19 to TRBJ1-4; 8 nucleotides agree with TRBD1. Germline V gene lookup returns CDR1 LNHDA and CDR2 SQIVND (reference sequence). The CDR3 loop spans 14 amino acids. J lost 7 bases, V lost 1 base, and 2 bases had no gene match. CDR3 sequence: CASSIAGGIEKLFF. The CDR3 DNA follows: TGTGCCAGTAGTATAGCAGGGGGCATTGAAAAACTGTTTTTT.

The chain uses TRBV14 and TRBJ2-5, with 9 positions matching TRBD2. J gave up 6 bases and V 1 base, and 9 bases lay outside the gene matches. The CDR3 covers 16 residues. Germline loops: CDR1 SGHDN, CDR2 FVKESK. The CDR3 loop is CASSQGWRGGRQTQYF. The CDR3 DNA sequence: TGTGCCAGCAGCCAAGGTTGGCGGGGGGGCAGGCAGACCCAGTACTTC.

V gene TRBV7-2 combines with J gene TRBJ2-7; D is unresolved. Trimming took off 3 bases at V and 0 bases at J, with 6 bases between the two ends. Germline CDR1 is SGHTA and CDR2 is FQGNSA. The CDR3 spans 13 residues. CDR3 sequence reads: CASSFWDSYEQYF. For the CDR3, the DNA is TGTGCCAGCAGCTTCTGGGACTCCTACGAGCAGTACTTC.